A selection of T cell receptor beta chains follows, all from one sample in a study of glioma-infiltrating T cells after dendritic cell vaccination. The assay was immunoSEQ multiplex PCR, and TCRdb's table has in-frame clones only and misses some. Of roughly 68,000 clones detected, roughly 80% appear once; the ten largest clones hold about 9%. Sequenced material: blood, taken before dendritic cell vaccination. The receptors were sampled from a human donor with glioblastoma. Both conserved end residues are part of each CDR3. D genes are given only for firm matches. Some rows have no size entry. The others give once, few or many, or a class for an expanded clone.

abundance	v_gene	j_gene	d_gene	CDR3aa	CDR3nt
NA	TRBV19	TRBJ1-1	NA	CATRGWTEAFF	TGTGCCACCCGGGGGTGGACTGAAGCTTTCTTT
NA	TRBV7-9	TRBJ2-3	TRBD1	CASSLRDSDTDTQYF	TGTGCCAGCAGCCTCCGGGACAGTGACACAGATACGCAGTATTTT
NA	TRBV6-1	TRBJ1-2	TRBD1	CASSEQGQGDGYTF	TGTGCCAGCAGTGAACAGGGACAGGGTGACGGCTACACCTTC
NA	TRBV10-2	TRBJ2-3	TRBD2	CASSEKRGSTDTQYF	TGCGCCAGCAGTGAGAAGCGGGGGAGCACAGATACGCAGTATTTT
NA	TRBV11-2	TRBJ2-7	NA	CASSLDTGGRYEQYF	TGTGCCAGCAGCTTAGATACCGGGGGACGCTACGAGCAGTACTTC
NA	TRBV6-5	TRBJ2-7	NA	CASSRTGFEQYF	TGTGCCAGCAGCCGTACAGGGTTCGAGCAGTACTTC
once	TRBV18	TRBJ1-1	TRBD1	CASSPRDRGIGAEAFF	TGTGCCAGCTCACCACGGGACAGGGGGATAGGGGCTGAAGCTTTCTTT
NA	TRBV29-1	TRBJ1-2	NA	CSPPDLHTTF	TGCAGCCCCCCAGACCTGCACACGACATTC
few	TRBV10-3	TRBJ1-3	TRBD1	CATSEGQVDGNTIYF	TGTGCCACCAGTGAAGGACAGGTCGACGGAAACACCATATATTTT
NA	TRBV15	TRBJ2-7	NA	CATSPGQSYEQYF	TGTGCCACCAGCCCCGGACAGTCCTACGAGCAGTACTTC
once	TRBV5-1	TRBJ2-3	TRBD1	CASRRTGADTQYF	TGCGCCAGCAGACGCACAGGGGCAGATACGCAGTATTTT
NA	TRBV2	TRBJ2-1	TRBD2	CASRYRTSGGADEQFF	TGTGCCAGCAGATATCGGACTAGCGGGGGGGCTGATGAGCAGTTCTTC
NA	TRBV18	TRBJ1-2	TRBD1	CASSPQQGALTYGYTF	TGTGCCAGCTCACCACAGCAGGGGGCGCTGACCTATGGCTACACCTTC
NA	TRBV6-1	TRBJ2-5	TRBD1	CASSSVTGGRETQYF	TGTGCCAGCAGTTCGGTTACAGGGGGCCGGGAGACCCAGTACTTC
NA	TRBV18	TRBJ1-1	NA	CASSPPSGESAFF	TGTGCCAGCTCACCACCGTCCGGTGAAAGCGCTTTCTTT
NA	TRBV7-9	TRBJ1-1	TRBD1	CASSWTGEMNTEAFF	TGTGCCAGCAGCTGGACAGGGGAAATGAACACTGAAGCTTTCTTT
NA	TRBV2	TRBJ1-1	TRBD1	CASRDKRDSNNTEAFF	TGTGCCAGCAGAGACAAAAGGGACAGCAATAACACTGAAGCTTTCTTT
once	TRBV6-6	TRBJ2-7	NA	CASGTGNYEQYF	TGTGCCAGCGGTACAGGAAACTACGAGCAGTACTTC
NA	TRBV13	TRBJ1-1	TRBD1	CAIRTGFNTEAFF	TGTGCCATCCGGACAGGTTTCAACACTGAAGCTTTCTTT
NA	TRBV2	TRBJ1-2	NA	CASSGGGPGGGYTF	TGTGCCAGCAGTGGGGGAGGGCCGGGCGGTGGCTACACCTTC
NA	TRBV19	TRBJ1-5	NA	CASSIDHRVNQPQHF	TGTGCCAGTAGTATAGATCACAGGGTTAATCAGCCCCAGCATTTT
NA	TRBV28	TRBJ2-1	TRBD2	CASRLAGDPSYQFF	TGTGCCAGCAGACTAGCGGGGGACCCCAGTTACCAGTTCTTC
NA	TRBV5-1	TRBJ2-5	TRBD1	CASSSLQGAKETQYF	TGCGCCAGCAGCTCCCTACAGGGGGCAAAAGAGACCCAGTACTTC
NA	TRBV4-2	TRBJ2-7	NA	CASSQDLGTPTYEQYF	TGTGCCAGCAGCCAAGATCTCGGGACACCAACCTACGAGCAGTACTTC
NA	TRBV4-2	TRBJ1-6	NA	CASSQGDRSSWGGNSPLHF	TGTGCCAGCAGCCAAGGTGACCGCTCATCGTGGGGGGGTAATTCACCCCTCCACTTT
NA	TRBV5-4	TRBJ2-7	TRBD2	CASRDGLAGYYEQYF	TGTGCCAGCAGGGATGGACTAGCGGGGTACTACGAGCAGTACTTC
NA	TRBV5-6	TRBJ2-7	TRBD1	CATGTGFAYEQYF	TGTGCCACCGGGACAGGGTTCGCCTACGAGCAGTACTTC
NA	TRBV23-1	TRBJ2-7	TRBD1	CASSTGVGFGRTYEQYF	TGCGCCAGCTCGACAGGGGTGGGTTTTGGGCGAACCTACGAGCAGTACTTC
NA	TRBV5-6	TRBJ2-7	NA	CASSPSHRGFFYEQYF	TGTGCCAGCAGCCCCTCCCATCGGGGTTTTTTCTACGAGCAGTACTTC
NA	TRBV25-1	TRBJ1-1	NA	CASGARGSSEAFF	TGTGCCAGCGGCGCAAGGGGGAGCTCTGAAGCTTTCTTT
NA	TRBV5-6	TRBJ1-2	NA	CASSFPSYGYTF	TGTGCCAGCAGCTTTCCGTCCTATGGCTACACCTTC
NA	TRBV7-9	TRBJ2-2	NA	CASTPRGGNTGELFF	TGTGCCAGCACCCCCCGGGGTGGAAACACCGGGGAGCTGTTTTTT
NA	TRBV5-1	TRBJ1-1	TRBD1	CASSPQGARNTEAFF	TGCGCCAGCAGTCCACAGGGGGCGAGGAACACTGAAGCTTTCTTT
NA	TRBV9	TRBJ1-4	TRBD1	CASSGRQGNEKLFF	TGTGCCAGCAGCGGCCGACAGGGTAATGAAAAACTGTTTTTT
NA	TRBV4-1	TRBJ2-7	TRBD1	CASSQGPGGSPYEQYF	TGCGCCAGCAGCCAAGGCCCAGGGGGCTCTCCCTACGAGCAGTACTTC
NA	TRBV2	TRBJ2-6	NA	CASTGPSGANVLTF	TGTGCCAGCACTGGCCCCTCTGGGGCCAACGTCCTGACTTTC
NA	TRBV2	TRBJ1-2	TRBD1	CASSVGQSYGYTF	TGTGCCAGCAGTGTGGGACAGAGCTATGGCTACACCTTC
NA	TRBV6-1	TRBJ1-5	NA	CAAGPPRGQPQHF	TGTGCCGCAGGGCCCCCGCGGGGTCAGCCCCAGCATTTT
NA	TRBV9	TRBJ1-2	NA	CASSPSSPRSDGYTF	TGTGCCAGCAGCCCCTCATCTCCCCGGTCGGATGGCTACACCTTC
NA	TRBV28	TRBJ2-3	TRBD2	CASSLLAGGDTQYF	TGTGCCAGCAGTTTATTAGCGGGGGGGGATACGCAGTATTTT
NA	TRBV10-1	TRBJ2-2	TRBD2	CASSDLAGLGTGELFF	TGCGCCAGCAGTGATCTAGCGGGGCTGGGGACCGGGGAGCTGTTTTTT
NA	TRBV7-9	TRBJ2-3	TRBD2	CASKRGGDTQYF	TGTGCCAGCAAGCGGGGGGGAGATACGCAGTATTTT
NA	TRBV19	TRBJ2-4	TRBD1	CASSTTGGKNIQYF	TGTGCCAGTAGTACGACAGGGGGCAAAAACATTCAGTACTTC
NA	TRBV7-9	TRBJ2-7	NA	CASSFRGSGREQYF	TGTGCCAGCAGCTTTCGGGGTTCTGGGCGCGAGCAGTACTTC
once	TRBV4-2	TRBJ2-3	TRBD2	CASSQNSGLAGVIDTQYF	TGTGCCAGCAGCCAAAACTCAGGACTAGCGGGGGTTATCGATACGCAGTATTTT
NA	TRBV30	TRBJ2-4	NA	CAWGGGGRNIQYF	TGTGCCTGGGGAGGGGGGGGTAGAAACATTCAGTACTTC
NA	TRBV6-1	TRBJ1-4	NA	CASAGTFNEKLFF	TGTGCCAGCGCGGGGACCTTTAATGAAAAACTGTTTTTT
few	TRBV5-1	TRBJ2-5	NA	CASSLSSAQETQYF	TGCGCCAGCAGCTTGTCTAGCGCCCAAGAGACCCAGTACTTC
NA	TRBV5-1	TRBJ2-1	TRBD2	CASSPRLASYNEQFF	TGCGCCAGCAGCCCCCGACTAGCTTCCTACAATGAGCAGTTCTTC
few	TRBV7-9	TRBJ2-1	TRBD2	CASSFGTSGVYNEQFF	TGTGCCAGCAGCTTTGGGACTAGCGGGGTTTACAATGAGCAGTTCTTC
few	TRBV11-2	TRBJ2-7	TRBD2	CASSNAGGPYEQYF	TGTGCCAGCAGCAACGCGGGGGGGCCCTACGAGCAGTACTTC
NA	TRBV27	TRBJ2-3	NA	CASRNMRPTDTQYF	TGTGCCAGCCGAAATATGCGTCCCACAGATACGCAGTATTTT
once	TRBV15	TRBJ2-2	TRBD2	CATSRGGTSGGADTGELFF	TGTGCCACCAGCAGAGGAGGGACTAGCGGGGGGGCCGACACCGGGGAGCTGTTTTTT
NA	TRBV2	TRBJ2-1	TRBD1	CANTRQGQFYNEQFF	TGTGCCAACACACGACAGGGCCAATTTTATAATGAGCAGTTCTTC
once	TRBV14	TRBJ2-5	TRBD1	CASSLDRGIETQYF	TGTGCCAGCAGCCTCGACAGGGGTATAGAGACCCAGTACTTC
NA	TRBV5-1	TRBJ1-2	NA	CASSPGLLYGYTF	TGCGCCAGCAGCCCCGGACTACTCTATGGCTACACCTTC
NA	TRBV28	TRBJ1-2	TRBD1	CASSTGTGGFLWGYTF	TGTGCCAGCTCGACGGGTACAGGGGGCTTTTTGTGGGGCTACACCTTC